This record covers a single TCR beta chain. In the library, individual cDNA molecules carried attached unique molecular identifiers. MiXCR, run by TCRdb on the 5' RACE reads, gives a single entry per CDR3 protein. Of some 50,000 distinct CDR3 sequences listed, about 9.7% are singletons. This entry is derived from a study of early T cells in non-severe SARS-CoV-2 infection. As for the study in general: Whole-blood bulk RNA, unsorted, was sequenced, and chains were unpaired.

Germline V gene data show CDR1 as DFQATT and CDR2 as SNEGSKA (reference sequence). The CDR3 contains 13 residues. Trimming removed 6 bases from V and 2 bases from J, with 12 bases in between. Sequencing was done on a sample of whole blood. The TCR was taken from an adult who was a healthcare worker with PCR-confirmed SARS-CoV-2 infection or an uninfected control (not recorded which). V usage is TRBV20-1 and J usage is TRBJ2-3, with unresolved D. The CDR3 protein is CSATRPDTDTQYF. Here the CDR3 DNA reads TGCAGTGCCACGAGACCGGACACAGATACGCAGTATTTT.